Sequencing of this T cell receptor beta chain was carried out in a study of cytomegalovirus exposure and HLA in healthy donors (dated by TCRdb to between 2016 and 2019). As for the study more broadly: In an earlier analysis of 587 of the donors, 250 to 350 Gb of sequence data and just under 120 million unique TCR beta sequences from about 190 million T cells were reported. Roughly 300 gigabases of sequencing data and 70 million to 100 million unique TCR sequences made up an early release that covered fewer than 650 HLA-typed donors. Of the roughly 410 genotyped donors, 65% to 90% were placed in the genetic ancestry cluster associated with self-reported Caucasian donors. The study aimed to test whether signatures of past pathogen exposure could be identified by cataloging public T cell receptors. The study used immunosequencing to profile the T cell repertoires of 666 subjects and linked those repertoires to cytomegalovirus serostatus. Besides the first cohort of some 670 subjects, a separate validation cohort made up of roughly 130 different subjects was used. To predict cytomegalovirus infection status, the study combined high-throughput TCR immunosequencing, statistical association of individual TCRs with disease status, and machine learning. To study patterns of TCR occurrence, a later analysis re-analyzed previously published TCR beta repertoires from 500 to 850 donors and added high-resolution HLA genotyping. The later analysis used no new phenotypic data to find candidate immune exposures, relying instead on TCR beta sequences and their occurrence across donors. An earlier analysis of 587 of the donors applied high-throughput TCR beta sequencing to assess whether each TCR beta V gene segment acted as functional or pseudogenic. Donor age, sex, ethnicity and CMV serostatus were compiled alongside the repertoire data. A later genetic analysis took genome-wide SNP genotypes for about 55% of the 666 donors and used that subset as a discovery cohort. All discovery cohort repertoires had been generated using a single sequencing platform. Class I and class II HLA loci were covered by the typing at four-digit resolution. Typing coverage differed by locus: A, B, C, DRB1 and DQB1 were typed in roughly 620-640 donors, DQA1 in 522, DPA1 in around 600, and DPB1 in 400 to 490. Roughly 5 DR-DQ haplotypes were handled as single units for association and clustering, since linkage in the cohort was strong. Among 398 genotyped donors of the cohort, an average of around 240,000 unique TCR beta nucleotide sequences were sequenced per donor, about a sixth of them non-productive.

The CDR3, cysteine through phenylalanine, is 13 amino acids long. Of all the DNA, just the CDR3 is kept, 39 bases in frame from base 1. Via the germline V gene, CDR1 is MNHNS and CDR2 SASEGT. V and J are trimmed by 4 bases and 7 bases, and the gene matches miss 3 bases of the junction. Comment on this clone: Its antigen has not been determined. Base qualities are not at hand, and no much larger clone is one base apart.

The method was the immunoSEQ multiplex PCR assay. A mixture of 60 forward primers for TCR Vbeta segments and 13 reverse primers for TCR Jbeta segments was used in the multiplex PCR. Amplification of the CDR3 region of rearranged TCR beta genes was performed with a multiplex PCR assay on genomic DNA. On the Illumina HiSeq System, the amplified TCR beta libraries were sequenced as 87-base-pair reads. Concerning the study's data processing: A later analysis tallied tens of millions of unique TCR beta chains across the 600 to 700 repertoires, and around 12 million of those chains were shared by two or more donors. Raw reads were error-corrected and collapsed into unique sequences with a nearest-neighbor algorithm that merged closely related sequences to remove PCR and sequencing errors. CDR3 sequences were aligned to IMGT reference sequences to assign V, D and J gene segments. For a sequence to be retained, a match of at least six nucleotides to both a V gene segment and a J gene segment was required. A rearrangement was called productive if the CDR3 had no stop codons and remained in frame with V and J, and every other rearrangement was called non-productive. Following IMGT convention, CDR3 was defined as the stretch from the second conserved V-encoded cysteine up to the conserved J-encoded phenylalanine. The earlier analysis of about 610 of the donors excluded sequences that lacked an unambiguous match to a single V gene segment. In an earlier analysis of several hundred of the donors, a V segment was called functional when productive rearrangements were above 56.7%, and segregating when the standard deviation between donors exceeded 5%. A statistical classification framework was built to diagnose cytomegalovirus status from the catalog of TCR beta chain sequences. In a later analysis, V and J genes were assigned by comparing TCR nucleotide sequences against IMGT/GENE-DB human TR gene sequences. A later analysis assigned CDR3 sequences and most-parsimonious VDJ recombination scenarios with the TCRdist pipeline. In a later analysis, every TCR beta chain was defined by the combination of its CDR3 amino acid sequence and its V-gene family, and reads without a unique V-gene family were dropped. A later analysis removed 500 to 650 highly shared, low-generation-probability nucleotide sequences to deal with suspected cross-contamination and a sequencing artifact. For each public chain, a later analysis derived a clonal expansion index from normalized ranks of inferred template counts within each repertoire. In a later analysis, generation probabilities were computed using a VDJ recombination model fitted to out-of-frame rearrangements, and the results were checked against IGoR. In a later analysis, hypergeometric tests were used to score TCR-TCR, TCR-HLA and TCR-CMV co-occurrence, with a repertoire-size bias correction applied to TCR pairs. False discovery rates were estimated in a later analysis by permuting HLA or CMV assignments 20 times. In a later analysis, co-occurring TCRs were grouped using DBSCAN, and TCRdist sequence similarity was added for clustering within HLA-allele-positive subsets. Co-occurrence clustering excluded repertoires with fewer than 30,000 or more than 120,000 public chains, plus five with anomalous nucleotide sharing. The table comes from immuneACCESS by way of TCRdb, which keeps in-frame sequences with V and J called. Part of the clones is missing from these tables; in studies checked, under half for an unresolved V gene and the rest for unknown reasons. D and trimming were read from the DNA, whereas the V and J calls and clone size are those reported in that table. The sample table lists approximately 100,000 clones, 60% to 85% of them with a count of one. Together, the top ten hold roughly 4% of the sample.

In total, more than 500 healthy bone marrow donors made up the cohort. Cohort members were all nominally healthy when sampled, although unrecorded immune exposures were likely present. The donor tested CMV seropositive and was one of the 289 seropositive cohort members. A peripheral blood sample was provided by each donor, and peripheral blood mononuclear cells were used for TCR beta sequencing. Genomic DNA was extracted from the blood cell samples with the Qiagen DNeasy Blood Extraction Kit. Overall results and qualifications from the work: A later analysis found that HLA-associated TCR beta chains were more clonally expanded and had lower generation probabilities than equally common non-associated chains. According to a later analysis, parvovirus B19, influenza, CMV and Epstein-Barr virus appeared linked to several top co-occurrence clusters. Linkage disequilibrium might explain the correlated functional status among segregating V segments, but an unknown experimental factor could not be ruled out. Because counts were too low, 15 or so rarely observed V segments, including chromosome 9 orphons, were excluded from the earlier analysis of 587 of the donors. Most TCR sequences were seen in very few donors, while some public TCRs were found in many individuals. Some IMGT-functional V segments, including TRBV6-2 and TRBV6-3, could not be told apart with the 87-base-pair reads, so those segments were excluded. The classifier was reported to diagnose cytomegalovirus status with high specificity and sensitivity in both the original cohort and the validation cohort. A further reported finding was that TCR beta sequences accurately predicted the HLA-A and HLA-B alleles for most subjects in the first cohort. CMV serostatus was the only immune exposure information available for the cohort. Broadly in line with IMGT annotations, most TCR beta V segments showed up in productive rearrangements about 90% or about 30% of the time in an earlier analysis of several hundred of the donors. In a later genetic analysis, a missense DCLRE1C variant was associated with V-gene and J-gene trimming of TCR beta chains, and the association was replicated in an independent cohort. The sequencing pipeline was judged likely to have produced a cluster of highly shared sequence variants as a technical artifact. A total of roughly 160 TCR beta chains were listed by the study as associated with cytomegalovirus. Sequencing depth was assumed to be roughly uniform across donors in the presence/absence analyses, though that assumption may not hold. Three of the identified cytomegalovirus-associated TCR beta chains were confirmed in vitro to be specific for cytomegalovirus antigens. At a false discovery rate of 0.05, a later analysis linked about 17,000 TCR beta sequences to specific HLA alleles. Strong co-occurrence of HLA alleles, especially DR and DQ, made assigning TCR associations to individual alleles difficult. Because HLA typing was unavailable for some donors at each locus, only the typed subset was used in association tests. In a later analysis, TCR association rates were found to vary across HLA loci, with the most associated TCRs seen for DRB1 alleles and the fewest for HLA-C alleles. The authors suggested that the approach could potentially be generalized to other disease states and immunological phenotypes. The cohort was sequenced for TCR beta chains only, and without alpha or paired-chain data the features that could be detected were limited. Most CMV-associated TCR beta chains appeared to be HLA-restricted in a later analysis, and the HLA associations seemed to be driven largely by CMV exposure. In a later genetic analysis, fewer N-insertions in productive TCRs were reported among donors in an Asian-associated ancestry cluster than the roughly 640-donor mean.

The sample consisted of PBMCs. The rearrangement joined TRBV6-1 to TRBJ1-2, with 10 bases in between that match TRBD1. This sequence was found in a man aged 45 to 65 in good health and CMV-seropositive. The CDR3 region reads CASSGQGAFGYTF. The bases read TGTGCCAGCAGTGGACAGGGGGCATTTGGCTACACCTTC.